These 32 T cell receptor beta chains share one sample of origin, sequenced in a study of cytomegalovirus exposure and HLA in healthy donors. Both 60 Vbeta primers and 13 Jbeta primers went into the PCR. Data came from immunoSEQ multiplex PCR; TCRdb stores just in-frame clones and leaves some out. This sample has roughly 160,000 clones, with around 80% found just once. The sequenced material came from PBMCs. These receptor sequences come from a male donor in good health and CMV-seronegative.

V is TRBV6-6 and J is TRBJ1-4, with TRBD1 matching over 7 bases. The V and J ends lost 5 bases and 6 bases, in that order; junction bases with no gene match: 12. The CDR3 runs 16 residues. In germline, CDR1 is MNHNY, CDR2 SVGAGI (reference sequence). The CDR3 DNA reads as TGTGCCAGCAGTACGACCCGACAGGGCGGGCATGAAAAACTGTTTTTT. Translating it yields CASSTTRQGGHEKLFF.

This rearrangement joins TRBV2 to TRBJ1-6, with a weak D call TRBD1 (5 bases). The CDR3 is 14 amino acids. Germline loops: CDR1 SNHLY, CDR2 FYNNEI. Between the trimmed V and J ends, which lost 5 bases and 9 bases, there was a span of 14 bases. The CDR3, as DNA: TGTGCCAGCAGTCCACGGGGGGTTCGTTCACCCCTCCACTTT. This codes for CASSPRGVRSPLHF. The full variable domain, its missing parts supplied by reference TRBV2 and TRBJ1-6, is EPEVTQTPSHQVTQMGQEVILRCVPISNHLYFYWYRQILGQKVEFLVSFYNNEISEKSEIFDDQFSVERPDGSNFTLKIRSTKLEDSAMYFCASSPRGVRSPLHFGNGTRLTVT.

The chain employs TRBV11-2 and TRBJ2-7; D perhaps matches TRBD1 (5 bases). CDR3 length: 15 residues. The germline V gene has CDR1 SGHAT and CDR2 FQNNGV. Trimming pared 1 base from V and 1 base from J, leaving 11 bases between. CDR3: CASSLVRVRSYEQYF. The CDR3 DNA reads TGTGCCAGCAGCTTAGTCAGGGTAAGATCCTACGAGCAGTACTTC.

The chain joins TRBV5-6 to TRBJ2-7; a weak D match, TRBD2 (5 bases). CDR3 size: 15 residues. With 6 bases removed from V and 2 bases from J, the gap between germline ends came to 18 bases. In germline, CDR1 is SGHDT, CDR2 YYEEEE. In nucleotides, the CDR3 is TGTGCCAGCAACCCTCGGACTCGGGGTCCCTACGAGCAGTACTTC. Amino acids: CASNPRTRGPYEQYF.

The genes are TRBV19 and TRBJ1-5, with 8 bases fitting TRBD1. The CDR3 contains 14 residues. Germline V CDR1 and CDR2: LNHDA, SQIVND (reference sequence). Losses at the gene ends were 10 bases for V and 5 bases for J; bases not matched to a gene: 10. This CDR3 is CATRRQGRYQPQHF. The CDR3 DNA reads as TGTGCCACCAGACGACAGGGGAGATATCAGCCCCAGCATTTT.

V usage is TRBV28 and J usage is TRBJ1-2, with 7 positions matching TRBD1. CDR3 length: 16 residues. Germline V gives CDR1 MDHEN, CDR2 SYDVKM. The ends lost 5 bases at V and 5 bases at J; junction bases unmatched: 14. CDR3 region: CASSPTPGQPPYGYTF. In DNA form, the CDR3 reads TGTGCCAGCAGTCCTACTCCGGGACAGCCCCCGTATGGCTACACCTTC.

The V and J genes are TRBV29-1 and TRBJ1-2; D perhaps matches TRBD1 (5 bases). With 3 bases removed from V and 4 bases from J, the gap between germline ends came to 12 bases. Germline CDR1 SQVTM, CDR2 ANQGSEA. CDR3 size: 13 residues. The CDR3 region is CSVDGGARYGYTF. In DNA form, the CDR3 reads TGCAGCGTTGACGGCGGGGCCCGCTATGGCTACACCTTC.

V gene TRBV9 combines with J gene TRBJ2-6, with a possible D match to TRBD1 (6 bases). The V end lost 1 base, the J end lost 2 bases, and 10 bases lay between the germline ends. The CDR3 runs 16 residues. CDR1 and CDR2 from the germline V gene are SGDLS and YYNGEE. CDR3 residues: CASSVLNRAGANVLTF. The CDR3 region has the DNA TGTGCCAGCAGCGTATTAAACAGGGCTGGGGCCAACGTCCTGACTTTC. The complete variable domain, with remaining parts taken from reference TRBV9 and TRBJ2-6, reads DSGVTQTPKHLITATGQRVTLRCSPRSGDLSVYWYQQSLDQGLQFLIQYYNGEERAKGNILERFSAQQFPDLHSELNLSSLELGDSALYFCASSVLNRAGANVLTFGAGSRLTVL.

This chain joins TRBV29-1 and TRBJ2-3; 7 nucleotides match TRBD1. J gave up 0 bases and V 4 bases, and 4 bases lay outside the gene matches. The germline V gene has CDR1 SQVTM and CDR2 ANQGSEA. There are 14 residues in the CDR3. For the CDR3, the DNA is TGCAGCGTTGCTAAGGGGGCGAGCACAGATACGCAGTATTTT. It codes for CSVAKGASTDTQYF.

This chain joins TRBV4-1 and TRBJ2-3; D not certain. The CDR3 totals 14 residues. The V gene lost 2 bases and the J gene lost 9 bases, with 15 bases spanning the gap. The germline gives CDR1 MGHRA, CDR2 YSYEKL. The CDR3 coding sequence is TGCGCCAGCAGCCAAACCCCCGTCTCTAGGACGCAGTATTTT. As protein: CASSQTPVSRTQYF.

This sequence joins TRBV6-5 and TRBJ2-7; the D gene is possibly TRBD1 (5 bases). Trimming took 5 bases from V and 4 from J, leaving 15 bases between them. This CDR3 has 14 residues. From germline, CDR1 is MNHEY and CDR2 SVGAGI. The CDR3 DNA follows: TGTGCCAGCAGTCAAACCAGGGTGGGGTACGAGCAGTACTTC. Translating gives CASSQTRVGYEQYF.

CDR3 nucleotides: TGTGCCAGCAGCACCACAGGGTTCCACGAGCAGTACTTC. It translates to CASSTTGFHEQYF. This sequence joins TRBV28 and TRBJ2-7; D is possibly TRBD1 (6 bases). V was cut by 6 bases and J by 5 bases, with 14 bases left in between. CDR1 MDHEN and CDR2 SYDVKM come from the germline V gene. The CDR3 extends over 13 amino acids.

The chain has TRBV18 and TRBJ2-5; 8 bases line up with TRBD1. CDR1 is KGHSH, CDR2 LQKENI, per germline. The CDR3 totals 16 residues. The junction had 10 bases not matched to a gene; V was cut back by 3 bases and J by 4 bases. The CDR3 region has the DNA TGTGCCAGCTCACCGCGCAGGACAGGGACAGGAGAGACCCAGTACTTC. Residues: CASSPRRTGTGETQYF.

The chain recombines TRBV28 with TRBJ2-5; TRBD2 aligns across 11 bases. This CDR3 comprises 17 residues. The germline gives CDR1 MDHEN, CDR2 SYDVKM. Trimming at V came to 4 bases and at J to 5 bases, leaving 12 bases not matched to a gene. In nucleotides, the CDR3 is TGTGCCAGCAGTTCAAGGGAACTAGCGGGGGCTGGGGAGACCCAGTACTTC. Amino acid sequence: CASSSRELAGAGETQYF.

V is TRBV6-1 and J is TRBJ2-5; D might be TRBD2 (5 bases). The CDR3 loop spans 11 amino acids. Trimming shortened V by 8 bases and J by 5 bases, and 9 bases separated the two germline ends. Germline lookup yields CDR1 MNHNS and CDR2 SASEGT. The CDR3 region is CASVLGETQYF. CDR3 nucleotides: TGTGCCAGCGTACTAGGGGAGACCCAGTACTTC.

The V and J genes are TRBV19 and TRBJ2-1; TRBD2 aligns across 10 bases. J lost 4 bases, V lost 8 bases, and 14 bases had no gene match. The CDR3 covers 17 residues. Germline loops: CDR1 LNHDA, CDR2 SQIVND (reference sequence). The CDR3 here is CASSSLAGDSAYNEQFF. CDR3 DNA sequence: TGTGCCAGTTCCAGCCTAGCGGGAGACTCGGCGTACAATGAGCAGTTCTTC.

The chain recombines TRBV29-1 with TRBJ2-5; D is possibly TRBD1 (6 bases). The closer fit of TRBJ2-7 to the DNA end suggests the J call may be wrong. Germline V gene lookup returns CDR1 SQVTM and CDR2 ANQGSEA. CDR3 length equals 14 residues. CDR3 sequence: CSVLLQDRSYEQYF. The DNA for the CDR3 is TGCAGCGTCCTTCTGCAGGACAGATCCTACGAGCAGTACTTC.

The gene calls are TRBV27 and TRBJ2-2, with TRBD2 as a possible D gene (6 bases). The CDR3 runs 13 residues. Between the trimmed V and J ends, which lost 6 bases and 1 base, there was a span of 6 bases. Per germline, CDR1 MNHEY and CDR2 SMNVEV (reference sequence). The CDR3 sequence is CASSGRNTGELFF. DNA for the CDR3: TGTGCCAGCAGCGGGAGGAACACCGGGGAGCTGTTTTTT.

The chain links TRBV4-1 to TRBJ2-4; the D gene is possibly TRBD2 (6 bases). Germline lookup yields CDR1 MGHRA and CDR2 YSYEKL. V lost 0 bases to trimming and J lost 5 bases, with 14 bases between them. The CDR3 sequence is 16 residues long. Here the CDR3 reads CASSQERETSQNIQYF. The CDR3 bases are TGCGCCAGCAGCCAAGAAAGAGAGACTAGTCAAAACATTCAGTACTTC.

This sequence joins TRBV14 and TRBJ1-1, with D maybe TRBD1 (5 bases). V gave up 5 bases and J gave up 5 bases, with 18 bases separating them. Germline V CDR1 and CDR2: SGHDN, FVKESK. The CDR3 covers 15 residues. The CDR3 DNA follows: TGTGCCAGCAGCAGTGGGGTAGGCGGGGGGACTGAAGCTTTCTTT. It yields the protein CASSSGVGGGTEAFF.

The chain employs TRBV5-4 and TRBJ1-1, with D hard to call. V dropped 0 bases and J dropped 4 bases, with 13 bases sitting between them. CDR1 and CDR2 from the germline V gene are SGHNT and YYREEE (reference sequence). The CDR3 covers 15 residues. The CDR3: CASSLEEGKATEAFF. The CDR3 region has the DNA TGTGCCAGCAGCTTGGAGGAGGGAAAAGCCACTGAAGCTTTCTTT.

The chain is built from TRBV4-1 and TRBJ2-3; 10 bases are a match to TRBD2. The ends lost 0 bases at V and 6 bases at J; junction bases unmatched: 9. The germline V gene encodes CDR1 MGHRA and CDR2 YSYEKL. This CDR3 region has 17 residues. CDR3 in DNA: TGCGCCAGCAGCCAAGATCCTAGCGGGGGAAATAAGGATACGCAGTATTTT. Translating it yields CASSQDPSGGNKDTQYF.

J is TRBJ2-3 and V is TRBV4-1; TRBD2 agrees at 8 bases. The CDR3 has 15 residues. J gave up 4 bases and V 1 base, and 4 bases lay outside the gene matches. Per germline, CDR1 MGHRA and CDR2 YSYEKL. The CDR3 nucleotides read TGCGCCAGCAGCCAAGTCCCGGGGGGGCCAGATACGCAGTATTTT. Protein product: CASSQVPGGPDTQYF.

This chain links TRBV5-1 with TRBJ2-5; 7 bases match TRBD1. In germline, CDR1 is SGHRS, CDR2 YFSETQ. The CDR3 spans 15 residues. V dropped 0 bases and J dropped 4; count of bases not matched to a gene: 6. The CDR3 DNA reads TGCGCCAGCAGCTTGGAGGGGGCTAAGCGAGAGACCCAGTACTTC. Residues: CASSLEGAKRETQYF.

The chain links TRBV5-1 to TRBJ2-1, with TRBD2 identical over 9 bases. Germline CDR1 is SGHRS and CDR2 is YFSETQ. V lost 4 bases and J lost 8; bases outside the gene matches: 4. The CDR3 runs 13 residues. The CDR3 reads CASSIAGVDEQFF. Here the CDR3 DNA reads TGCGCCAGCAGCATAGCGGGAGTCGATGAGCAGTTCTTC. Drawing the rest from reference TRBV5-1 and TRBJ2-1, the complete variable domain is KAGVTQTPRYLIKTRGQQVTLSCSPISGHRSVSWYQQTPGQGLQFLFEYFSETQRNKGNFPGRFSGRQFSNSRSEMNVSTLELGDSALYLCASSIAGVDEQFFGPGTRLTVL.

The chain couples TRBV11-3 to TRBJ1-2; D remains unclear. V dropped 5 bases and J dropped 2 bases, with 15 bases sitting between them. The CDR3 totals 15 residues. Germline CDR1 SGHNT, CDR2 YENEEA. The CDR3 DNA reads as TGTGCCAGCAGCCCTGGTCAGGTTTCCAACTATGGCTACACCTTC. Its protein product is CASSPGQVSNYGYTF.

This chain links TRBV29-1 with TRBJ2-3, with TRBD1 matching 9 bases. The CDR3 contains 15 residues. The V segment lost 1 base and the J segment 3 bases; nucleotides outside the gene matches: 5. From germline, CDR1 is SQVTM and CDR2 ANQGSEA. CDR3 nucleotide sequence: TGCAGCGTTGAAGGTATACAGGGGGCAACAGATACGCAGTATTTT. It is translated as CSVEGIQGATDTQYF.

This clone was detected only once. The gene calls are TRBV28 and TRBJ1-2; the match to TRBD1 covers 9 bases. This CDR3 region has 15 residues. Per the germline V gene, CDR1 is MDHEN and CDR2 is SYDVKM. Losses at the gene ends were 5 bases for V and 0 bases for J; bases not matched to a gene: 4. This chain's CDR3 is CASSRGTGSNYGYTF. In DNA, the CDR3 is TGTGCCAGCAGTAGGGGGACAGGGTCTAACTATGGCTACACCTTC.

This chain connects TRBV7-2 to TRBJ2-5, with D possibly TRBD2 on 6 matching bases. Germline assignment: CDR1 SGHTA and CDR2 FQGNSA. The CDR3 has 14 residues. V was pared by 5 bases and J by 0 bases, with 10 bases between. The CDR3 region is CASSPSGYQETQYF. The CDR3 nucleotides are TGTGCCAGCAGCCCCAGCGGGTACCAAGAGACCCAGTACTTC.

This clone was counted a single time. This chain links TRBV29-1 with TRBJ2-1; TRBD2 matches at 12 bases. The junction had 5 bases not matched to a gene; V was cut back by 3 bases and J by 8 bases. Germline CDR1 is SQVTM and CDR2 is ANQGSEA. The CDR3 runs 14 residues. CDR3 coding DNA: TGCAGCGTTGAGACTAGCGGGAGTAGTTATGAGCAGTTCTTC. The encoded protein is CSVETSGSSYEQFF.

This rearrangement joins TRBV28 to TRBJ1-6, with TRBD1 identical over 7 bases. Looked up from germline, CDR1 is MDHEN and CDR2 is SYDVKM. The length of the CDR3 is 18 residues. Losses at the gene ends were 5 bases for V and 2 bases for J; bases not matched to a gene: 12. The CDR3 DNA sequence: TGTGCCAGCAGTGCCCCGCGACAGGGAACCCCCTATAATTCACCCCTCCACTTT. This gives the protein CASSAPRQGTPYNSPLHF.

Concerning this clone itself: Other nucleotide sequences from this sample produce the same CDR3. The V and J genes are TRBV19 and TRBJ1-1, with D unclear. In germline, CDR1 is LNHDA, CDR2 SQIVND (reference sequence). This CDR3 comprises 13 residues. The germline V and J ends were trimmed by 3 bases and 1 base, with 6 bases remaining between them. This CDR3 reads CASSIRGNTEAFF. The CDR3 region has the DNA TGTGCCAGTAGTATTAGAGGGAACACTGAAGCTTTCTTT.